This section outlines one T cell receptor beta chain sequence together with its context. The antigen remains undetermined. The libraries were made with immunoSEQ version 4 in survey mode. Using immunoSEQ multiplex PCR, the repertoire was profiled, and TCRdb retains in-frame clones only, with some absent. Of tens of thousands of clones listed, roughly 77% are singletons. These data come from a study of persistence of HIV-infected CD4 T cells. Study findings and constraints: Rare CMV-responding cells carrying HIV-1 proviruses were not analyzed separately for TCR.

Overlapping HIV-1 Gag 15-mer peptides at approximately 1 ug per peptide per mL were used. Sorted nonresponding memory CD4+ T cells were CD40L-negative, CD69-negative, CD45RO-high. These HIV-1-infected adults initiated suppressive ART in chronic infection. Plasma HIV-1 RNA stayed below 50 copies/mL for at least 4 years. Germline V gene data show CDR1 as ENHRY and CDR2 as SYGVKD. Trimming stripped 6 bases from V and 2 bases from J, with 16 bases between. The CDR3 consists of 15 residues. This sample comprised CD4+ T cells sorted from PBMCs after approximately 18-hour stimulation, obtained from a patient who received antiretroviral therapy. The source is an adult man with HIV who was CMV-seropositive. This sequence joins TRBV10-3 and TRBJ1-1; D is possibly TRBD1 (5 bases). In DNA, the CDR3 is TGTGCCATCAGCAGTTCGGGCAGGGCCAACACTGAAGCTTTCTTT. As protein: CAISSSGRANTEAFF.